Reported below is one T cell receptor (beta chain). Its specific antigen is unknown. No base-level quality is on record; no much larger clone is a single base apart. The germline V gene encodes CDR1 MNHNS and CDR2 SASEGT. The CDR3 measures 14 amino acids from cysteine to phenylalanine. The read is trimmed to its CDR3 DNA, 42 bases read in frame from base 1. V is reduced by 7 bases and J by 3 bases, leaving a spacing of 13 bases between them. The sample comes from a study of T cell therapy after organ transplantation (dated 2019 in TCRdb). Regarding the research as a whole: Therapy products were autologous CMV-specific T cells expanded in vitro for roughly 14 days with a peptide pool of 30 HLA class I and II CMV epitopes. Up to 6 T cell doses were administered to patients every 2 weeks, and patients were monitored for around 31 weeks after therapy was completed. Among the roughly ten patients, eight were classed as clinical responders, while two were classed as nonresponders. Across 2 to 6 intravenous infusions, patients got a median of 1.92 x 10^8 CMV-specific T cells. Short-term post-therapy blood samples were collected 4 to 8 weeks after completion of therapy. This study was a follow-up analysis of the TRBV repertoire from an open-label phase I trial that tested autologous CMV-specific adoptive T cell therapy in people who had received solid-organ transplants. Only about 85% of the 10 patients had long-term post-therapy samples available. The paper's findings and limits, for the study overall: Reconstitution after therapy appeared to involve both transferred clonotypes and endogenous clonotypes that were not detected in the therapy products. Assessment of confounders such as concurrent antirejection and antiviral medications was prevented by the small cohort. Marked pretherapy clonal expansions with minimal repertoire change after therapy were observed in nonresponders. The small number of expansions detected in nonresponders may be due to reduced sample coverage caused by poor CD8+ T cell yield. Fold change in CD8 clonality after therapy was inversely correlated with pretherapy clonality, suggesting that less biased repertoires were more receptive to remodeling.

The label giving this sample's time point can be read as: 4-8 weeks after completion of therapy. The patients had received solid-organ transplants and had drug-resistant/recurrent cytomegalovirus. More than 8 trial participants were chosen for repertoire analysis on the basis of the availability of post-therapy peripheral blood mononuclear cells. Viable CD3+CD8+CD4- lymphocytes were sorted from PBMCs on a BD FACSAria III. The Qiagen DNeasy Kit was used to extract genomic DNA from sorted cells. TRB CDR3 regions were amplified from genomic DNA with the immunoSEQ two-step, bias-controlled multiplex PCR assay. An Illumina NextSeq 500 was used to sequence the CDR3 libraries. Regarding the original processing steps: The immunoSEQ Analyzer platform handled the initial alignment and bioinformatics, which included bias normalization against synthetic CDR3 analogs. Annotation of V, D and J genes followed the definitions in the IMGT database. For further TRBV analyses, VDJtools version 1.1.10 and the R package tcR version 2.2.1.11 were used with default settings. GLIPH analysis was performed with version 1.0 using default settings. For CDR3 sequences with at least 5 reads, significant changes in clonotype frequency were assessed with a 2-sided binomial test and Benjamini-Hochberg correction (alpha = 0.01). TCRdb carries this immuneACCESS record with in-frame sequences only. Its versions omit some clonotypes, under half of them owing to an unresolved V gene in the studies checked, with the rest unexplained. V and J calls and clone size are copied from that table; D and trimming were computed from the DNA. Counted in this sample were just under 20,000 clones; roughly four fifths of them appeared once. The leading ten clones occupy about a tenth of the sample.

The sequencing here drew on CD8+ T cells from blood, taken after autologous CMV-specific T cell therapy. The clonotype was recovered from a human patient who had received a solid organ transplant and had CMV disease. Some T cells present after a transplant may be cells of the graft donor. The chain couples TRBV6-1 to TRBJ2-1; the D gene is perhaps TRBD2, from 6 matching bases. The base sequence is TGTGCCAGCATCCCCCGCGGGGTCTACAATGAGCAGTTCTTC. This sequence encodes CASIPRGVYNEQFF.